The 27 T cell receptor beta chains reported below all come from one sample, sequenced in a study of cytomegalovirus exposure and HLA in healthy donors. PCR involved 60 Vbeta and 13 Jbeta primers. Repertoires were generated with immunoSEQ multiplex PCR, while TCRdb's copy carries only in-frame clones and drops some. This sample has about 38,000 clones, with approximately 74% found just once. Sequencing input: PBMCs. The receptor set was obtained from a man aged 25 to 40 in good health and CMV-seronegative.

The chain has TRBV13 and TRBJ2-7, with 8 nucleotides matching TRBD2. The CDR3 is made up of 14 amino acids. Germline trimming cut 6 bases from V and 2 bases from J; bases unmatched to any gene: 6. Germline V gene sequence: CDR1 PRHDT, CDR2 FYEKMQ (reference sequence). The CDR3 loop is CASRSGGRTYEQYF. The CDR3 bases are TGTGCCAGCAGAAGCGGGGGCCGCACCTACGAGCAGTACTTC.

This chain uses TRBV4-3 with TRBJ1-2; 7 bases are shared with TRBD1. Germline V CDR1 and CDR2: LGHNA, YSLEER. CDR3 size: 17 residues. The V gene end was trimmed by 0 bases and the J gene end by 6 bases; junction bases not matched to a gene: 13. This chain's CDR3 is CASSQELLEGAGNGYTF. The CDR3 DNA reads TGCGCCAGCAGCCAAGAACTCCTAGAGGGGGCAGGTAATGGCTACACCTTC.

The rearrangement uses TRBV19 and TRBJ1-4; tentatively, D is TRBD1 (5 bases). Germline CDR1 LNHDA, CDR2 SQIVND (reference sequence). V shed 2 bases and J shed 4 bases, with 8 bases lying between them. The CDR3 sequence is 14 residues long. CDR3 sequence reads: CASSIQGFNEKLFF. In DNA form, the CDR3 reads TGTGCCAGTAGTATACAGGGCTTTAATGAAAAACTGTTTTTT.

The gene calls are TRBV4-2 and TRBJ2-5; 13 bases line up with TRBD2. Germline V CDR1 and CDR2: LGHNA, YNFKEQ. The CDR3 extends over 17 amino acids. J gave up 7 bases and V 0 bases, and 8 bases lay outside the gene matches. CDR3 residues: CASSQDAGTSGASTQYF. Written as DNA, the CDR3 is TGTGCCAGCAGCCAAGACGCCGGGACTAGCGGGGCGTCGACCCAGTACTTC.

V is TRBV5-6 and J is TRBJ2-7, with TRBD2 as a possible D gene (5 bases). The CDR3 loop spans 17 amino acids. CDR1 and CDR2 (germline): SGHDT, YYEEEE. The V end was cut by 0 bases, the J end by 3 bases, with 19 bases between. The CDR3 loop is CASSLVGSGDYHYEQYF. In DNA form, the CDR3 reads TGTGCCAGCAGCTTGGTTGGTTCTGGAGACTACCACTACGAGCAGTACTTC.

J is TRBJ2-6 and V is TRBV10-3; 7 bases are shared with TRBD2. CDR3 size: 23 residues. CDR1 is ENHRY, CDR2 SYGVKD, per germline. The V gene end was trimmed by 3 bases and the J gene end by 2 bases; junction bases not matched to a gene: 25. CDR3 sequence reads: CAISDPAVGRGLGSGTGANVLTF. DNA for the CDR3: TGTGCCATCAGTGATCCGGCAGTGGGGAGGGGACTCGGGTCTGGGACTGGGGCCAACGTCCTGACTTTC.

V gene TRBV29-1 combines with J gene TRBJ2-3; D might be TRBD1 (6 bases). V was cut by 5 bases and J by 0 bases, with 21 bases left in between. Germline CDR1 reads SQVTM; CDR2 reads ANQGSEA. CDR3 length equals 17 residues. Here the CDR3 DNA reads TGCAGCGTTCAAACTCCAGGGGTGGGTCCCAGCACAGATACGCAGTATTTT. Protein sequence: CSVQTPGVGPSTDTQYF.

The gene calls are TRBV27 and TRBJ1-2; 8 bases align to TRBD1. The CDR3 is made up of 13 amino acids. Trimming at V came to 5 bases and at J to 8 bases, leaving 7 bases not matched to a gene. CDR1 and CDR2 (germline): MNHEY, SMNVEV (reference sequence). The CDR3 DNA is TGTGCCAGCAGTCTTCAGGGGGCTGGAGGCTACACCTTC. Translating it yields CASSLQGAGGYTF.

The chain has TRBV4-2 and TRBJ2-7, with D tentatively TRBD2 (5 bases). Trimming pared 4 bases from V and 0 bases from J, leaving 13 bases between. Germline V CDR1 and CDR2: LGHNA, YNFKEQ. The CDR3 is 15 residues long. In DNA form, the CDR3 reads TGTGCCAGCAGCCCAAACGGACTGAACTCCTACGAGCAGTACTTC. This gives the protein CASSPNGLNSYEQYF.

The rearrangement links TRBV29-1 to TRBJ1-1; 11 bases line up with TRBD1. Germline-derived CDR1 and CDR2 are SQVTM and ANQGSEA. This CDR3 region has 15 residues. The ends lost 8 bases at V and 5 bases at J; junction bases unmatched: 13. CDR3 coding DNA: TGCAGCATAGAACCGGACAGGGGGCTTGGGACTGAAGCTTTCTTT. It codes for CSIEPDRGLGTEAFF.

This clone came up once. The chain combines TRBV14 with TRBJ2-3; D unclear. The CDR3 length is 13 residues. V was shortened by 0 bases and J by 2 bases, with 3 bases between the two germline ends. Germline CDR1 and CDR2: SGHDN and FVKESK. CDR3 in amino acids: CASSQDHTDTQYF. CDR3 nucleotide sequence: TGTGCCAGCAGCCAAGATCACACAGATACGCAGTATTTT. Together with reference TRBV14 and TRBJ2-3, the CDR3 gives the full variable domain: EAGVTQFPSHSVIEKGQTVTLRCDPISGHDNLYWYRRVMGKEIKFLLHFVKESKQDESGMPNNRFLAERTGGTYSTLKVQPAELEDSGVYFCASSQDHTDTQYFGPGTRLTVL.

This clone was detected only once. V and J are TRBV5-1 and TRBJ2-2; unclear D gene. This CDR3 is built from 12 residues. Germline V gives CDR1 SGHRS, CDR2 YFSETQ. Trimming pared 4 bases from V and 8 bases from J, leaving 9 bases between. CDR3 residues: CASSITRGELFF. As DNA, the CDR3 is TGCGCCAGCAGCATCACCCGGGGGGAGCTGTTTTTT.

This clone came up a few times. The chain recombines TRBV4-2 with TRBJ2-1; TRBD2 is a possible D gene (6 bases). This CDR3 is built from 16 residues. The germline gives CDR1 LGHNA, CDR2 YNFKEQ. V was pared by 2 bases and J by 5 bases, with 16 bases between. CDR3 coding DNA: TGTGCCAGCAGCCAAACCGGGAGCGGTAAGAACAATGAGCAGTTCTTC. Encoded protein: CASSQTGSGKNNEQFF.

In its sample, this clone was seen a few times. The V gene is TRBV7-8, the J gene TRBJ2-3; TRBD2 aligns across 8 bases. Germline lookup yields CDR1 SGHVS and CDR2 FQNEAQ. After removal of 1 base from V and 1 base from J, the junction contained 4 bases not matched to a gene. There are 16 residues in the CDR3. This CDR3 is CASSLDNGGGTDTQYF. The CDR3 DNA is TGTGCCAGCAGCTTAGATAACGGGGGGGGCACAGATACGCAGTATTTT.

The CDR3 nucleotides read TGTGCCAGCAGCTACCTCGACAGGAAGAACACTGAAGCTTTCTTT. Residues: CASSYLDRKNTEAFF. The genes are TRBV13 and TRBJ1-1; the D gene is possibly TRBD1 (6 bases). The CDR3 has 15 residues. Trimming stripped 4 bases from V and 1 base from J, with 13 bases between. Per the germline V gene, CDR1 is PRHDT and CDR2 is FYEKMQ (reference sequence).

This clone came up once. CDR3 nucleotide sequence: TGTGCCAGCAGTGAAGTTCCCCAGCGGGAGGGCCTAGATACGCAGTATTTT. Translated: CASSEVPQREGLDTQYF. The gene calls are TRBV6-1 and TRBJ2-3; 10 bases line up with TRBD2. Unmatched junction bases numbered 9, after V lost 1 base and J lost 5 bases. The germline CDR1 and CDR2 sequences are MNHNS and SASEGT. The CDR3 loop spans 17 amino acids.

The V and J genes are TRBV4-1 and TRBJ2-5; 9 bases line up with TRBD2. CDR3 length equals 16 residues. Germline V gene lookup returns CDR1 MGHRA and CDR2 YSYEKL. Losses at the gene ends were 4 bases for V and 2 bases for J; bases not matched to a gene: 8. CDR3 in DNA: TGCGCCAGCAGCCGGAGTTCGGCGGGGGGGCAAGAGACCCAGTACTTC. It specifies CASSRSSAGGQETQYF.

In this sample, this clone turned up once. The CDR3 nucleotides read TGCGCCAGCAGCTCCTTAAGAGATGAGCAGTTCTTC. It yields the protein CASSSLRDEQFF. The chain links TRBV5-1 to TRBJ2-1; D call uncertain. The V end was cut by 3 bases, the J end by 8 bases, with 9 bases between. CDR1 SGHRS and CDR2 YFSETQ come from the germline V gene. This CDR3 has 12 residues.

The chain has TRBV7-9 and TRBJ1-4; no firm D call. V gave up 5 bases and J gave up 10 bases, with 14 bases separating them. Germline CDR1 reads SEHNR; CDR2 reads FQNEAQ (reference sequence). The CDR3 runs 13 residues. In nucleotides, the CDR3 is TGTGCCAGCAGCCAGGCAGAACTGGGAAAACTGTTTTTT. As protein: CASSQAELGKLFF.

Written as DNA, the CDR3 is TGTGCCAGCAGCTTGGTTTGGGACAGGGAGTACGAGCAGTACTTC. Translation: CASSLVWDREYEQYF. The V gene is TRBV5-6, the J gene TRBJ2-7; 9 bases fit TRBD1. The V gene end was trimmed by 0 bases and the J gene end by 4 bases; junction bases not matched to a gene: 5. CDR3 length: 15 amino acids. Germline V gene data show CDR1 as SGHDT and CDR2 as YYEEEE.

The chain joins TRBV2 to TRBJ1-2, with D hard to call. V lost 3 bases and J 4 bases, leaving 9 bases between the germline ends. The CDR3 totals 13 residues. The germline V gene has CDR1 SNHLY and CDR2 FYNNEI. The CDR3 loop reads CASSENGVYGYTF. CDR3 DNA sequence: TGTGCCAGCAGTGAGAACGGTGTCTATGGCTACACCTTC.

The chain couples TRBV5-1 to TRBJ1-4; maybe TRBD1 (5 bases). CDR3 size: 13 residues. The germline V gene has CDR1 SGHRS and CDR2 YFSETQ. The V gene lost 4 bases and the J gene lost 3 bases, with 7 bases spanning the gap. As DNA, the CDR3 is TGCGCCAGCAGCAGGGGTGCTAATGAAAAACTGTTTTTT. This sequence encodes CASSRGANEKLFF.

The V call is TRBV7-8, the J call TRBJ1-3, with D maybe TRBD1 (6 bases). Trimming removed 1 base from V and 2 bases from J, with 12 bases in between. The germline V gene encodes CDR1 SGHVS and CDR2 FQNEAQ. This CDR3 region has 16 residues. CDR3 loop: CASSLVGGVAGNTIYF. DNA for the CDR3: TGTGCCAGCAGCTTAGTTGGGGGCGTAGCTGGAAACACCATATATTTT.

This clone occurred once. The CDR3 here is CASSLTAGSYEQYF. CDR3 DNA: TGCGCCAGCAGCTTGACGGCAGGTTCGTACGAGCAGTACTTC. The V and J genes are TRBV5-1 and TRBJ2-7; D is unresolved. Germline values: CDR1 SGHRS, CDR2 YFSETQ. Trimming stripped 1 base from V and 4 bases from J, with 12 bases between. The CDR3 length is 14 residues.

The J gene is TRBJ2-7, the V gene TRBV4-1, with 10 bases identical to TRBD2. The CDR3 totals 16 residues. Per germline, CDR1 MGHRA and CDR2 YSYEKL. V lost 5 bases and J lost 4; bases outside the gene matches: 11. The CDR3 sequence is CASSNGGTSGMYEQYF. In DNA, the CDR3 is TGCGCCAGCAGCAACGGGGGAACTAGCGGGATGTACGAGCAGTACTTC.

V and J are TRBV5-4 and TRBJ1-2; D gene unclear. Germline V lookup: CDR1 SGHNT, CDR2 YYREEE (reference sequence). CDR3 length equals 15 residues. Trimming took 0 bases from V and 8 from J, leaving 17 bases between them. In DNA form, the CDR3 reads TGTGCCAGCAGCTTGGCCCGCGCACCGGCGAGGGGCTACACCTTC. Its protein is CASSLARAPARGYTF.

This chain uses TRBV5-1 with TRBJ1-1; no firm D call. Germline V CDR1 and CDR2: SGHRS, YFSETQ. The CDR3 runs 14 residues. Deletions cut 4 bases from V and 1 base from J, with 11 bases between. In nucleotides, the CDR3 is TGCGCCAGCAGCCTCATAGAGGCGAACACTGAAGCTTTCTTT. This sequence encodes CASSLIEANTEAFF.